The entry below describes one T cell receptor beta chain. The antigen is unknown. The source of the sample is a study of post-analysis software for immune sequencing data. Study observations and caveats: In patients, TRBV5-6, TRBV5-1 and TRBV20-1 belonged to four or five TRBV segments found more frequently than in controls.

From germline, CDR1 is SGHTA and CDR2 FQGNSA. This CDR3 is 15 amino acids long. V was pared by 6 bases and J by 6 bases, with 8 bases of the junction left unmatched. Unique molecular identifiers were carried by the TCR beta cDNA libraries. A single record per CDR3 protein comes from TCRdb applying MiXCR to the PCR reads. The profile shows a few hundred thousand distinct CDR3 sequences, 30% to 45% of them singletons. This clonotype originated in a girl under 10 years old with multiple sclerosis. The chain has TRBV7-2 and TRBJ2-1; 10 bases align to TRBD2. The sequenced sample consisted of blood. The DNA of the CDR3 is TGTGCCAGCAGTACTAGCGGGACTGGGATCAATGAGCAGTTCTTC. It translates to CASSTSGTGINEQFF.